The sample holds a few counts of the clone carrying this T cell receptor (beta chain). Other DNA sequences in this specimen translate into the identical CDR3. This sample is part of a study of shared clonotypes between healthy human individuals. With 2 bases removed from V and 8 bases from J, the gap between germline ends came to 9 bases. In germline, CDR1 is MNHNY, CDR2 SVGAGI (reference sequence). The CDR3 loop spans 12 amino acids. How the authors handled the data: There were no quality scores in the junction-only immunoSEQ sequences, so filtering differed. Produced via immunoSEQ multiplex PCR; TCRdb's table is partial and in-frame only. V and J calls and clone size are given by that table; D and trimming were obtained from the DNA. The sample carries over a million clones, around 76% recorded once.

This receptor was obtained from a man aged 18 to 35 in good health. The genes are TRBV6-6 and TRBJ1-1; D is possibly TRBD1 (6 bases). Sequenced sample: memory CD4+ T cells sorted from blood. Subset defined: CD45RA-negative fraction. This CDR3 reads CASSYQGLEAFF. The CDR3 nucleotides are TGTGCCAGCAGTTACCAGGGGTTGGAAGCTTTCTTT.